This T cell receptor (beta chain) was sequenced for a study of molecular identifiers for immune sequencing clone quantification. General observations from the study: Over 99% of CMV-specific effector molecules, but under 1% of naive ones, were in clones above 20 copies. Molecules of identical TCR sharing a barcode could underestimate highly expanded clone sizes.

The CDR3 consists of 14 residues. With 0 bases removed from V and 4 bases from J, the gap between germline ends came to 7 bases. The germline V gene has CDR1 SGDLS and CDR2 YYNGEE. One entry per CDR3 protein results from TCRdb running MiXCR on the PCR reads. The sample includes about 36,000 distinct CDR3 sequences, about a fifth of them seen just once. Ten or more counts support this clonotype. No antigen is known for it. Isolation of naive CD8 T cells was achieved by sorting on a CD8+CD4-CCR7+CD45RA+ phenotype. The receptor was isolated from a human donor in good health. Some libraries in this study had Jurkat cell RNA spiked in. Sequencing was done on a sample of naive CD8+ T cells from blood, with Jurkat cell RNA spiked in. Documented subset: FACS-sorted CD8+CD4-CCR7+CD45RA+ naive T cells. This chain uses TRBV9 with TRBJ2-2; D possibly corresponds to TRBD2 (6 bases). Here the CDR3 reads CASSVAGGTGELFF. The CDR3, as DNA: TGTGCCAGCAGCGTAGCCGGGGGCACCGGGGAGCTGTTTTTT.